The present entry profiles one TCR beta chain with its context. MiXCR was run by TCRdb on the 5' RACE reads, yielding one entry per CDR3 protein. This table has approximately 550,000 distinct CDR3 sequences, 20% to 25% appearing once. The record originates from a study of identical twins. These data were likewise used in another study, on yellow fever vaccine responses in identical twins.

The clonotype originates from a woman younger than 30 in good health. Sequenced: CD4+ T cells sorted from blood.

CDR3 DNA sequence: TGCGCCAGCAGCTTGGCTGACAGGCCTAGCACAGATACGCAGTATTTT. It yields the protein CASSLADRPSTDTQYF. This chain uses TRBV5-1 with TRBJ2-3; tentatively, D is TRBD1 (6 bases). Germline CDR1 is SGHRS and CDR2 is YFSETQ. The CDR3 totals 16 residues. V was clipped by 0 bases and J by 0 bases, with 11 bases between them.